The 22 T cell receptor beta chains listed next were all sequenced from one sample in a study of shared clonotypes between healthy human individuals. The naive CD8 population came from CD45RO-negative cells selected for CCR7, without terminally differentiated effector memory CD45RA+ cells. Clones were sequenced by immunoSEQ multiplex PCR, and TCRdb holds only the in-frame ones, with some missing. Among some 2 million clones, approximately 95% were seen once, and the ten largest hold 0.9% to 1.3%. Sequenced material: naive CD8+ T cells sorted from blood. Receptors were obtained from a man between 18 and 29 years old in good health.

To note about this clone: At the DNA level, this CDR3 is encoded by other sequences in the same sample as well. The V call is TRBV27, the J call TRBJ2-7; no definite D call. The germline V and J ends were trimmed by 6 bases and 1 base, with 7 bases remaining between them. The CDR3 totals 12 residues. Per germline, CDR1 MNHEY and CDR2 SMNVEV (reference sequence). This CDR3 reads CASRGLSYEQYF. The CDR3 DNA reads as TGTGCCAGCAGGGGTTTGTCCTACGAGCAGTACTTC.

The chain uses TRBV7-9 and TRBJ2-7; the D gene is possibly TRBD1 (6 bases). The V gene lost 5 bases and the J gene lost 6 bases, with 11 bases spanning the gap. The length of the CDR3 is 12 residues. Germline CDR1 is SEHNR and CDR2 is FQNEAQ (reference sequence). CDR3 sequence (DNA): TGTGCCAGCAGCGTCGGACAGCTCGAGCAGTACTTC. Translated, it gives CASSVGQLEQYF.

The chain couples TRBV7-9 to TRBJ2-7; D ambiguous. V dropped 3 bases and J dropped 5 bases, with 20 bases sitting between them. The CDR3 consists of 16 residues. Per germline, CDR1 SEHNR and CDR2 FQNEAQ (reference sequence). The CDR3 sequence is CASSLGRLQAPNEQYF. As DNA, the CDR3 is TGTGCCAGCAGCTTGGGCCGGTTGCAGGCCCCCAACGAGCAGTACTTC. The entire variable domain, with the rest obtained from reference TRBV7-9 and TRBJ2-7, is as follows: DTGVSQNPRHKITKRGQNVTFRCDPISEHNRLYWYRQTLGQGPEFLTYFQNEAQLEKSRLLSDRFSAERPKGSFSTLEIQRTEQGDSAMYLCASSLGRLQAPNEQYFGPGTRLTVT.

The chain couples TRBV6-1 to TRBJ2-7; a possible D gene is TRBD1 (6 bases). This CDR3 contains 15 residues. Looked up from germline, CDR1 is MNHNS and CDR2 is SASEGT. V was pared by 5 bases and J by 2 bases, with 16 bases between. This chain's CDR3 is CASSMRQVPPYEQYF. In DNA, the CDR3 is TGTGCCAGCAGTATGCGACAGGTCCCTCCCTACGAGCAGTACTTC.

The chain carries TRBV6-6 and TRBJ2-1, with D unclear. Germline V lookup: CDR1 MNHNY, CDR2 SVGAGI (reference sequence). Between the trimmed V and J ends, which lost 7 bases and 5 bases, there was a span of 15 bases. The CDR3 spans 14 residues. CDR3 in DNA: TGTGCCAGCAACCATAGGGTGCAAGACAATGAGCAGTTCTTC. Amino acids: CASNHRVQDNEQFF.

The CDR3 bases are TGTGCCAGCAGCTCGACTAGCGGGAGGGCCCCAAGCACAGATACGCAGTATTTT. Protein product: CASSSTSGRAPSTDTQYF. This chain links TRBV7-9 with TRBJ2-3, with TRBD2 matching over 14 bases. The germline CDR1 and CDR2 sequences are SEHNR and FQNEAQ (reference sequence). V dropped 4 bases and J dropped 0; count of bases not matched to a gene: 6. The CDR3 contains 18 residues.

The chain combines TRBV10-1 with TRBJ1-3; the D is unclear. The length of the CDR3 is 15 residues. Per germline, CDR1 WNHNN and CDR2 SYGVQD (reference sequence). The ends were cut back, 2 bases at V and 0 bases at J, with 8 bases in the middle. For the CDR3, the DNA is TGCGCCAGCAGTGAGACGTCGAGCTCTGGAAACACCATATATTTT. It encodes CASSETSSSGNTIYF.

The DNA for the CDR3 is TGTGCCAGCAGTCCCAGGACACCTGCCTACGAGCAGTACTTC. As protein: CASSPRTPAYEQYF. The rearrangement links TRBV28 to TRBJ2-7; possibly TRBD1 for D (5 bases). CDR1 is MDHEN, CDR2 SYDVKM, per germline. V was pared by 5 bases and J by 2 bases, with 13 bases between. CDR3 length equals 14 residues.

V is TRBV2 and J is TRBJ1-1; TRBD1 might be the D (6 bases). CDR1 SNHLY and CDR2 FYNNEI come from the germline V gene. CDR3 size: 13 residues. V dropped 8 bases and J dropped 1 base, with 11 bases sitting between them. Here the CDR3 reads CASPGQTNTEAFF. As DNA, the CDR3 is TGTGCCAGCCCTGGACAGACGAACACTGAAGCTTTCTTT.

The chain carries TRBV7-6 and TRBJ1-1; D gene unclear. Germline CDR1 SGHVS, CDR2 FNYEAQ. This CDR3 is 13 amino acids long. V dropped 1 base and J dropped 4 bases, with 7 bases sitting between them. CDR3 amino acids: CASSLGVFTEAFF. In DNA form, the CDR3 reads TGTGCCAGCAGCTTAGGGGTTTTCACTGAAGCTTTCTTT.

The V call is TRBV15, the J call TRBJ2-7; D is perhaps TRBD1 (5 bases). Trimming left V 3 bases short and J 4 bases short, with 13 bases between. This CDR3 comprises 14 residues. CDR1 is LNHNV, CDR2 YYDKDF, per germline (reference sequence). The CDR3 DNA sequence: TGTGCCACCAGCAGGAAGTCAGGGTTGTACGAGCAGTACTTC. The encoded protein is CATSRKSGLYEQYF.

This sequence joins TRBV7-9 and TRBJ1-2; possibly TRBD1 for D (6 bases). There are 13 residues in the CDR3. Per the germline V gene, CDR1 is SEHNR and CDR2 is FQNEAQ (reference sequence). V dropped 4 bases and J dropped 6 bases, with 12 bases sitting between them. The chain's CDR3 is CASSWTVGDGYTF. The CDR3 region has the DNA TGTGCCAGCAGCTGGACAGTGGGTGATGGCTACACCTTC.

With respect to this clone: The sample holds other DNA sequences that translate to the same CDR3. The chain combines TRBV27 with TRBJ2-7; TRBD2 might be the D (6 bases). Germline V gives CDR1 MNHEY, CDR2 SMNVEV (reference sequence). The ends were cut back, 2 bases at V and 4 bases at J, with 9 bases in the middle. The CDR3 is 13 residues long. CDR3 protein: CASSLKGTYEQYF. The DNA for the CDR3 is TGTGCCAGCAGTTTAAAAGGGACTTACGAGCAGTACTTC.

V is TRBV4-1 and J is TRBJ2-5; D could derive from TRBD1 or TRBD2 (5 bases each). Germline CDR1 is MGHRA and CDR2 is YSYEKL. V gave up 0 bases and J gave up 1 base, with 12 bases separating them. The CDR3 totals 16 residues. CDR3 nucleotides: TGCGCCAGCAGCCAAGATCAGTTAGGGACCCAAGAGACCCAGTACTTC. It specifies CASSQDQLGTQETQYF.

V is TRBV9 and J is TRBJ2-5; 9 nucleotides match TRBD2. The ends lost 1 base at V and 5 bases at J; junction bases unmatched: 6. Germline loops: CDR1 SGDLS, CDR2 YYNGEE. This CDR3 is built from 15 residues. Here the CDR3 reads CASSVSGGLGETQYF. The CDR3 DNA follows: TGTGCCAGCAGCGTAAGCGGGGGGCTCGGGGAGACCCAGTACTTC.

This chain's CDR3 is CASSPPSSYEQYF. CDR3 nucleotides: TGTGCCAGCAGCCCACCCAGTTCCTACGAGCAGTACTTC. The gene calls are TRBV7-2 and TRBJ2-7; unclear D gene. The ends were cut back, 5 bases at V and 1 base at J, with 9 bases in the middle. CDR3 length: 13 residues. Germline lookup yields CDR1 SGHTA and CDR2 FQGNSA.

CDR3 in amino acids: CASSLETGTSGGGDEQFF. The CDR3 nucleotides are TGTGCCAGCAGCTTAGAAACCGGGACTAGCGGGGGCGGAGATGAGCAGTTCTTC. The V call is TRBV7-6, the J call TRBJ2-1; TRBD2 agrees at 14 bases. This CDR3 is 18 amino acids long. V dropped 1 base and J dropped 8; count of bases not matched to a gene: 10. The germline gives CDR1 SGHVS, CDR2 FNYEAQ.

The chain joins TRBV13 to TRBJ1-2; D might be TRBD1 (5 bases). The CDR3 contains 14 residues. V lost 3 bases and J 6 bases, leaving 14 bases between the germline ends. Germline loops: CDR1 PRHDT, CDR2 FYEKMQ (reference sequence). In nucleotides, the CDR3 is TGTGCCAGCAGCTTTCCTCTTGGGGGGGATGGCTACACCTTC. Protein: CASSFPLGGDGYTF.

V is TRBV7-9 and J is TRBJ2-7; 10 bases are shared with TRBD1. CDR3 length: 15 amino acids. The germline V gene encodes CDR1 SEHNR and CDR2 FQNEAQ (reference sequence). Germline trimming cut 0 bases from V and 5 bases from J; bases unmatched to any gene: 4. The CDR3 sequence: CASSLAGTGDHEQYF. CDR3 sequence (DNA): TGTGCCAGCAGCTTAGCGGGGACAGGGGACCACGAGCAGTACTTC.

J is TRBJ2-3 and V is TRBV5-1; TRBD2 might be the D (6 bases). CDR3 length: 15 amino acids. V dropped 4 bases and J dropped 4 bases, with 16 bases sitting between them. Germline V lookup: CDR1 SGHRS, CDR2 YFSETQ. CDR3 amino acids: CASSPEGGLPDTQYF. The CDR3 DNA reads TGCGCCAGCAGCCCGGAGGGAGGTCTTCCAGATACGCAGTATTTT.

V and J are TRBV7-9 and TRBJ1-2; D is undetermined. Germline CDR1 is SEHNR and CDR2 is FQNEAQ (reference sequence). The ends were cut back, 3 bases at V and 7 bases at J, with 21 bases in the middle. The CDR3 runs 16 residues. As DNA, the CDR3 is TGTGCCAGCAGCTTCCTCTCCGAGGAGACAAGCGGTGGCTACACCTTC. This gives the protein CASSFLSEETSGGYTF.

The chain joins TRBV20-1 to TRBJ1-2, with D hard to call. This CDR3 region has 11 residues. Deletions cut 6 bases from V and 5 bases from J, with 10 bases between. The germline gives CDR1 DFQATT, CDR2 SNEGSKA (reference sequence). The chain's CDR3 is CSAPSAYGYTF. The CDR3, as DNA: TGCAGTGCCCCTTCGGCTTATGGCTACACCTTC.